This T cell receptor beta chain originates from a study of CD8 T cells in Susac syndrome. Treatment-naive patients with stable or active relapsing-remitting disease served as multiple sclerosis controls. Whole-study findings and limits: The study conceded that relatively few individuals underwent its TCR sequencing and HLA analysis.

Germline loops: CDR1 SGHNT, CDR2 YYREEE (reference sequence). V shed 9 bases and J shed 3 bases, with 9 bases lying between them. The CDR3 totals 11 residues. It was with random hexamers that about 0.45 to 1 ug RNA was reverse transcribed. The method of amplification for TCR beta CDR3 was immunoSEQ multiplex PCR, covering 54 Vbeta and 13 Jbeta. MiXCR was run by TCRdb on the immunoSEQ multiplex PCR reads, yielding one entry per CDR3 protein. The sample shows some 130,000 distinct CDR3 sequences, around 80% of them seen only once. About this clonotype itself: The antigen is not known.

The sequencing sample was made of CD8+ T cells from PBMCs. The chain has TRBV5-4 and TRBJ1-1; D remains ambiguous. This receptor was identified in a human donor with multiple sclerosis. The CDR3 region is CATRGDTEAFF. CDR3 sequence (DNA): TGTGCCACCCGTGGGGACACTGAAGCTTTCTTT.